Listed below are T cell receptor beta chains from one sample, sequenced in a study of OX40 agonist ivuxolimab in advanced cancers. Assay: immunoSEQ multiplex PCR; the TCRdb copy retains only in-frame clones and omits some. In the table there are some 49,000 clones, 75% to 90% of which are singletons. The source was CD4+ or CD8+ T cells sorted from blood, collected in a trial of the OX40 agonist ivuxolimab. The receptors shown here come from an adult with an advanced solid tumor such as melanoma, head and neck, liver or kidney cancer. The CDR3 runs from the conserved cysteine through the conserved F or W. The D gene is left open where the match is weak. Some rows mark clone size as missing; the rest say once, few, many or name a class of expanded clone.

cdr3_length,v_call,clone_size,d_call,j_call,cdr3_aa,cdr3_nt
15,TRBV15,-,TRBD2,TRBJ2-2,CATSYERGGLGELFF,TGTGCCACCAGCTACGAACGGGGGGGCCTCGGGGAGCTGTTTTTT
13,TRBV9,-,-,TRBJ1-1,CASSPTGVSEAFF,TGTGCCAGCAGCCCGACGGGGGTCTCTGAAGCTTTCTTT
18,TRBV11-2,-,TRBD1,TRBJ1-1,CASSSVPDRGQRGTEAFF,TGTGCCAGCAGCTCCGTCCCGGACAGGGGGCAACGAGGCACTGAAGCTTTCTTT
18,TRBV4-3,-,TRBD1,TRBJ2-6,CASSQERQGAYGANVLTF,TGCGCCAGCAGCCAAGAGCGGCAGGGGGCATACGGGGCCAACGTCCTGACTTTC
14,TRBV27,-,-,TRBJ2-1,CASSNGPLGDEQFF,TGTGCCAGCAGTAACGGACCTCTAGGCGATGAGCAGTTCTTC
16,TRBV4-3,-,-,TRBJ2-1,CASSQGVSSSYNEQFF,TGCGCCAGCAGCCAAGGCGTCTCCAGCTCCTACAATGAGCAGTTCTTC
14,TRBV6-5,-,-,TRBJ1-4,CASSYSKPEDGLFF,TGTGCCAGCAGTTACTCGAAGCCAGAGGACGGTCTGTTTTTT
12,TRBV5-6,few,-,TRBJ2-1,CASSRGLNEQFF,TGTGCCAGCAGCCGGGGACTTAATGAGCAGTTCTTC
16,TRBV9,-,-,TRBJ2-2,CASSVHNGGGAGELFF,TGTGCCAGCAGCGTACACAATGGGGGTGGGGCCGGGGAGCTGTTTTTT
13,TRBV28,once,-,TRBJ2-3,CASSFEGTDTQYF,TGTGCCAGCAGTTTCGAGGGAACAGATACGCAGTATTTT
13,TRBV6-5,-,-,TRBJ2-3,CASSYEATDTQYF,TGTGCCAGCAGTTACGAGGCGACAGATACGCAGTATTTT
16,TRBV16,-,TRBD1,TRBJ1-2,CASSPKRQGTNYGYTF,TGTGCCAGCAGCCCCAAAAGACAGGGAACTAACTATGGCTACACCTTC
14,TRBV11-2,-,-,TRBJ2-6,CASSSSSGANVLTF,TGTGCCAGCAGCTCTAGTTCTGGGGCCAACGTCCTGACTTTC
12,TRBV10-3,-,-,TRBJ1-1,CAIAQGNTEAFF,TGTGCCATCGCACAGGGAAACACTGAAGCTTTCTTT
16,TRBV19,-,-,TRBJ1-2,CASIRYRGQGNYGYTF,TGTGCCAGTATCCGCTATCGAGGGCAAGGGAATTATGGCTACACCTTC
14,TRBV9,-,TRBD1,TRBJ1-4,CASGGQGSNEKLFF,TGTGCCAGCGGGGGACAGGGGAGTAATGAAAAACTGTTTTTT
10,TRBV30,-,-,TRBJ1-2,CAWKLAGYTF,TGTGCCTGGAAATTAGCGGGCTACACCTTC
15,TRBV7-9,-,TRBD1,TRBJ2-3,CASSTGGTLTDTQYF,TGTGCCAGCAGCACAGGGGGGACCCTCACAGATACGCAGTATTTT
15,TRBV2,-,-,TRBJ2-1,CASSETGQSYNEQFF,TGTGCCAGCAGTGAAACAGGGCAATCCTACAATGAGCAGTTCTTC
16,TRBV4-1,-,-,TRBJ1-4,CASSVLQGATNEKLFF,TGCGCCAGCAGCGTCCTACAGGGTGCAACTAATGAAAAACTGTTTTTT
15,TRBV5-1,-,TRBD2,TRBJ2-1,CASSLIGTSTYEQFF,TGCGCCAGCAGCTTAATCGGGACTAGCACCTATGAGCAGTTCTTC
15,TRBV9,-,-,TRBJ1-3,CASSATGTNGNTIYF,TGTGCCAGCAGCGCTACCGGGACAAACGGAAACACCATATATTTT
15,TRBV5-6,-,-,TRBJ2-1,CASSLEPGVYNEQFF,TGTGCCAGCAGCTTAGAACCGGGGGTATACAATGAGCAGTTCTTC
17,TRBV7-9,-,TRBD1,TRBJ1-1,CASSLTGQGSGNTEAFF,TGTGCCAGCAGCTTAACGGGACAGGGAAGTGGGAACACTGAAGCTTTCTTT
15,TRBV18,-,TRBD1,TRBJ1-2,CASSPEGAPNYGYTF,TGTGCCAGCTCACCAGAGGGGGCGCCTAACTATGGCTACACCTTC
13,TRBV19,-,TRBD1,TRBJ1-2,CASSTEPGGGYTF,TGTGCCAGTAGTACAGAACCAGGGGGTGGCTACACCTTC
16,TRBV27,-,TRBD2,TRBJ2-1,CASSLLLAGGPDEQFF,TGTGCCAGCAGTTTATTATTAGCGGGGGGGCCCGATGAGCAGTTCTTC
13,TRBV18,-,-,TRBJ1-1,CASSPPHTGEAFF,TGTGCCAGCTCACCACCGCACACAGGTGAAGCTTTCTTT
15,TRBV5-5,-,TRBD2,TRBJ2-3,CASSISGARTDTQYF,TGTGCCAGCAGCATTAGCGGGGCCCGCACAGATACGCAGTATTTT
14,TRBV5-1,-,-,TRBJ2-1,CASSSDTEYNEQFF,TGCGCCAGCAGCTCGGACACGGAATACAATGAGCAGTTCTTC
14,TRBV5-1,-,-,TRBJ1-6,CASSSRGYNSPLHF,TGCGCCAGCAGCTCCAGGGGATATAATTCACCCCTCCACTTT
15,TRBV7-9,-,TRBD2,TRBJ2-7,CASSATSGENYEQYF,TGTGCCAGCAGCGCAACTAGCGGGGAGAACTACGAGCAGTACTTC
14,TRBV4-1,-,TRBD1,TRBJ1-2,CASSPERGRGGYTF,TGCGCCAGCAGCCCGGAGAGGGGGCGAGGGGGCTACACCTTC
14,TRBV9,once,TRBD1,TRBJ1-2,CASSPDRGGYGYTF,TGTGCCAGCAGCCCCGACAGGGGCGGCTATGGCTACACCTTC
14,TRBV6-5,-,-,TRBJ2-7,CASSYSSSAYEQYF,TGTGCCAGCAGTTACTCGTCCAGTGCCTACGAGCAGTACTTC
13,TRBV15,-,-,TRBJ2-3,CATQGGATDTQYF,TGTGCCACCCAGGGCGGGGCCACAGATACGCAGTATTTT
14,TRBV19,-,TRBD1,TRBJ1-1,CASLEKGRQGEAFF,TGTGCCAGCCTGGAGAAAGGCCGACAGGGTGAAGCTTTCTTT
15,TRBV7-6,-,-,TRBJ1-4,CASSLGGGLNEKLFF,TGTGCCAGCAGCTTAGGTGGGGGACTTAATGAAAAACTGTTTTTT
11,TRBV19,-,-,TRBJ2-1,CASSLGNEQFF,TGTGCCAGTAGTCTAGGAAATGAGCAGTTCTTC
15,TRBV4-3,-,-,TRBJ2-1,CASSQDLDPGNEQFF,TGCGCCAGCAGCCAAGACCTAGACCCAGGGAATGAGCAGTTCTTC
13,TRBV27,-,-,TRBJ1-5,CASSLDGYQPQHF,TGTGCCAGCAGTTTAGATGGATATCAGCCCCAGCATTTT
16,TRBV6-5,once,TRBD1,TRBJ2-3,CASSSGLGQGTDTQYF,TGTGCCAGCAGTTCCGGGCTGGGACAGGGCACAGATACGCAGTATTTT
16,TRBV6-5,-,-,TRBJ2-1,CASSFYRDGAYNEQFF,TGTGCCAGCAGTTTCTACAGGGATGGGGCCTACAATGAGCAGTTCTTC
13,TRBV5-4,-,-,TRBJ1-1,CAVSFGGNTEAFF,TGTGCCGTCAGCTTTGGGGGAAACACTGAAGCTTTCTTT
11,TRBV28,-,-,TRBJ1-2,CATAQGRGYTF,TGTGCCACCGCGCAGGGTCGTGGCTACACCTTC
13,TRBV5-6,-,-,TRBJ1-1,CASSFGRETEAFF,TGTGCCAGCAGCTTTGGACGGGAAACTGAAGCTTTCTTT
13,TRBV11-2,-,-,TRBJ2-3,CASSLRGVDTQYF,TGTGCCAGCAGCCTTAGGGGGGTGGATACGCAGTATTTT
16,TRBV19,few,-,TRBJ1-2,CASSMSYGVRNYGYTF,TGTGCCAGTAGTATGTCGTACGGGGTACGGAACTATGGCTACACCTTC
17,TRBV25-1,-,TRBD2,TRBJ2-5,CASSDGVAGGYQETQYF,TGTGCCAGCAGTGATGGAGTAGCGGGGGGCTACCAAGAGACCCAGTACTTC
11,TRBV5-4,-,-,TRBJ2-2,CPGQNTGELFF,TGCCCCGGACAGAACACCGGGGAGCTGTTTTTT
12,TRBV6-1,-,-,TRBJ2-1,CASRAGGPEQFF,TGTGCCAGCAGGGCCGGGGGGCCTGAGCAGTTCTTC
16,TRBV7-9,-,TRBD1,TRBJ1-4,CASSPLSFNRGEKLFF,TGTGCCAGCAGCCCATTATCCTTCAACAGGGGAGAAAAACTGTTTTTT
16,TRBV4-3,-,-,TRBJ2-1,CASSQDPQGSRNEQFF,TGCGCCAGCAGCCAAGATCCACAGGGCTCCCGTAATGAGCAGTTCTTC